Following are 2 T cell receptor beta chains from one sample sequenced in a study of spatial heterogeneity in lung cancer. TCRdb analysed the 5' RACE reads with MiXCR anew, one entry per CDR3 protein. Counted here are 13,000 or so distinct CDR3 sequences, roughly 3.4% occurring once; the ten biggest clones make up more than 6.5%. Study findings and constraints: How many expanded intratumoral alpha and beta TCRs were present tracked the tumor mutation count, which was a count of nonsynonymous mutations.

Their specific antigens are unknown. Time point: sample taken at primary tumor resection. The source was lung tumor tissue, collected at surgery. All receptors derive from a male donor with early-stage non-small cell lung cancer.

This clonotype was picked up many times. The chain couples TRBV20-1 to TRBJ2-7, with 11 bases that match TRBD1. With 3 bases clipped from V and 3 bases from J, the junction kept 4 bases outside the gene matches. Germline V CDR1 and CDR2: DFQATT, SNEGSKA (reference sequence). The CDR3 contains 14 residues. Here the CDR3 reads CSASYGTGGYEQYF. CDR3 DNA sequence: TGCAGTGCTAGCTACGGGACAGGGGGCTACGAGCAGTACTTC.

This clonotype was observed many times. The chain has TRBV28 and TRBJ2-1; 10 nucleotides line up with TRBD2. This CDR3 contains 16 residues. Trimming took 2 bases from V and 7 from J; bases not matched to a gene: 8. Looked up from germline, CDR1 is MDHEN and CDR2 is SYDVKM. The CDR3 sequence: CASSLLASGRRNEQFF. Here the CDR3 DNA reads TGTGCCAGCAGTTTACTAGCTAGCGGGAGAAGGAATGAGCAGTTCTTC.